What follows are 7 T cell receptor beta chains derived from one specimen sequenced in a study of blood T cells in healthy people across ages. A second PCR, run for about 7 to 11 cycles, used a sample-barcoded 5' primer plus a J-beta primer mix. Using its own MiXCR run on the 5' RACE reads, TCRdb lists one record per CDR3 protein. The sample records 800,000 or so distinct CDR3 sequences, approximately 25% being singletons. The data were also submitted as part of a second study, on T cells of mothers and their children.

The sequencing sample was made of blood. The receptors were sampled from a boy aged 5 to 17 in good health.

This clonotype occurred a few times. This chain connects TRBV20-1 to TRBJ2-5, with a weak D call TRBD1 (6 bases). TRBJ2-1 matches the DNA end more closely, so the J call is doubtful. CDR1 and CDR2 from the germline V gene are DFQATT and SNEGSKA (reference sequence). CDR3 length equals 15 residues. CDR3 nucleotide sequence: TGCAGTGCTAGAGTAGAGGTTAACAGGGTTTATGAGCAGTTCTTC. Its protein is CSARVEVNRVYEQFF.

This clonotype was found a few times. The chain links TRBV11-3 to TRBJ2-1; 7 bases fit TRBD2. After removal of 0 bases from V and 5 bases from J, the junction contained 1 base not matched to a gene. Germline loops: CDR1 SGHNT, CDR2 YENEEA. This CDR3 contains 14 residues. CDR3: CASSLEGTNNEQFF. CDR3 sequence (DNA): TGTGCCAGCAGCTTAGAGGGGACTAACAATGAGCAGTTCTTC.

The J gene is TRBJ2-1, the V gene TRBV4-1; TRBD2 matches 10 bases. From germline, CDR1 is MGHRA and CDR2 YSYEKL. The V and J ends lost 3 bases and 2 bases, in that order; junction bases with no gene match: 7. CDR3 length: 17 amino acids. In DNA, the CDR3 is TGCGCCAGCAGCCATCCCCTAAGCGGGAGGGCCTACAATGAGCAGTTCTTC. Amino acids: CASSHPLSGRAYNEQFF.

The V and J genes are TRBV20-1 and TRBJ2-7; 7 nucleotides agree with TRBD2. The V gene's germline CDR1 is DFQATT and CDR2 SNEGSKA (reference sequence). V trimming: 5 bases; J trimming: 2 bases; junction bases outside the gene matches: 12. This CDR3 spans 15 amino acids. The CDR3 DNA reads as TGCAGTGCTCCTACTAGCGAGCGGCCCCCCTACGAGCAGTACTTC. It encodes CSAPTSERPPYEQYF.

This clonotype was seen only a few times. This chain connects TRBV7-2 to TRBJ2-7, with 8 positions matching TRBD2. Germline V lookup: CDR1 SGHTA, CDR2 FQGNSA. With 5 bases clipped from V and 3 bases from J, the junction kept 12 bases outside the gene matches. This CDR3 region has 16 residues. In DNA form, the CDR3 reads TGTGCCAGCAGCAGCCAGAAAGCGGGGGATTTCTACGAGCAGTACTTC. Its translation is CASSSQKAGDFYEQYF.

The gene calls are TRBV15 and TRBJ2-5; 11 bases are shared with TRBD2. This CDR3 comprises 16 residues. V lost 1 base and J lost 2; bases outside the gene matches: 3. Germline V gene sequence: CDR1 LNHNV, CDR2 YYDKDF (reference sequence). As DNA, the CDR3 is TGTGCCACCAGCAGAGCGACTAGCGGGGCACAAGAGACCCAGTACTTC. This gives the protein CATSRATSGAQETQYF.

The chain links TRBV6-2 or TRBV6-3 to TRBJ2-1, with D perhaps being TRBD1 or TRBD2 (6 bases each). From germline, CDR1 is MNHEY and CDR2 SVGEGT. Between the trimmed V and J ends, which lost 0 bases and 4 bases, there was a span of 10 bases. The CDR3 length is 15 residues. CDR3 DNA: TGTGCCAGCAGTTACTCAGGGGGACTTTACAATGAGCAGTTCTTC. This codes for CASSYSGGLYNEQFF.